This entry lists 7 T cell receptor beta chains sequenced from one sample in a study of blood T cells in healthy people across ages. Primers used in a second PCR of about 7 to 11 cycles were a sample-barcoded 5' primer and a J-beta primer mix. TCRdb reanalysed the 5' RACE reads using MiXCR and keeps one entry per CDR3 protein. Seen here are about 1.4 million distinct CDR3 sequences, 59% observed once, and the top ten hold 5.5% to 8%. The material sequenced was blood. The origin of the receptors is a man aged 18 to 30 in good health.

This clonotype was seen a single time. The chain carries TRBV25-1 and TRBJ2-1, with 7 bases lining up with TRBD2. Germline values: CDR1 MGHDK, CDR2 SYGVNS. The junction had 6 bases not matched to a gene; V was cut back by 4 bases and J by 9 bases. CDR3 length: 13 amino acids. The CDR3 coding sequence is TGTGCCAGCAGTGGCCTGGGGGGGGGTGAGCAGTTCTTC. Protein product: CASSGLGGGEQFF.

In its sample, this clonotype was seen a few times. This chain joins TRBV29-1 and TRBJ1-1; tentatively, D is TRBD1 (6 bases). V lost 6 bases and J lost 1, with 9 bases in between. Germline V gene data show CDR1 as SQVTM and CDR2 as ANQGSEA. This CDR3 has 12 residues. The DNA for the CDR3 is TGCAGCGTGGAGACAGGGAACACTGAAGCTTTCTTT. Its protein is CSVETGNTEAFF. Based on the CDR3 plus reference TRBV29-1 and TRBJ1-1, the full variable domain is SAVISQKPSRDICQRGTSLTIQCQVDSQVTMMFWYRQQPGQSLTLIATANQGSEATYESGFVIDKFPISRPNLTFSTLTVSNMSPEDSSIYLCSVETGNTEAFFGQGTRLTVV.

The CDR3 reads CAIKGTGSSYEQYF. CDR3 nucleotides: TGTGCCATCAAGGGGACAGGCAGCTCCTACGAGCAGTACTTC. This chain joins TRBV10-3 and TRBJ2-7, with 8 bases fitting TRBD1. The CDR3 contains 14 residues. J lost 0 bases, V lost 7 bases, and 5 bases had no gene match. CDR1 and CDR2 from the germline V gene are ENHRY and SYGVKD.

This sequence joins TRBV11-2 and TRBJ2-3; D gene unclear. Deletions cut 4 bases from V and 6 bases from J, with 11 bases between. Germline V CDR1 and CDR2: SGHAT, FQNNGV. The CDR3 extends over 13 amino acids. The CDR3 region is CASSSQHGDTQYF. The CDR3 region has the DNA TGTGCCAGCAGCTCCCAGCACGGGGATACGCAGTATTTT.

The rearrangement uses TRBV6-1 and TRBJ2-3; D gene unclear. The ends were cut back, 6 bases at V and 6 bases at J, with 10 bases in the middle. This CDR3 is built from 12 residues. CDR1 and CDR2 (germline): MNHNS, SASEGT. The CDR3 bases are TGTGCCAGCAGACCATCTATGGATACGCAGTATTTT. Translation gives CASRPSMDTQYF.

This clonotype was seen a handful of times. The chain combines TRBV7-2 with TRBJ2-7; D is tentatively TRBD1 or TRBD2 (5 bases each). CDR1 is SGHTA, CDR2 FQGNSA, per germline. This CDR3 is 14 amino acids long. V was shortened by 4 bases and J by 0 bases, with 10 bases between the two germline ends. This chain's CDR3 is CASSWDPSSYEQYF. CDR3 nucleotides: TGTGCCAGCAGCTGGGACCCTAGCTCCTACGAGCAGTACTTC.

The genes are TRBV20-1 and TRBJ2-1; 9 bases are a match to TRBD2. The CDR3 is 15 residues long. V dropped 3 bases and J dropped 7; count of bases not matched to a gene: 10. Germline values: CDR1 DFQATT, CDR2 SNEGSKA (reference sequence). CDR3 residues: CSASPPAGGNNEQFF. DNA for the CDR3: TGCAGTGCTAGCCCCCCAGCGGGAGGTAATAATGAGCAGTTCTTC.